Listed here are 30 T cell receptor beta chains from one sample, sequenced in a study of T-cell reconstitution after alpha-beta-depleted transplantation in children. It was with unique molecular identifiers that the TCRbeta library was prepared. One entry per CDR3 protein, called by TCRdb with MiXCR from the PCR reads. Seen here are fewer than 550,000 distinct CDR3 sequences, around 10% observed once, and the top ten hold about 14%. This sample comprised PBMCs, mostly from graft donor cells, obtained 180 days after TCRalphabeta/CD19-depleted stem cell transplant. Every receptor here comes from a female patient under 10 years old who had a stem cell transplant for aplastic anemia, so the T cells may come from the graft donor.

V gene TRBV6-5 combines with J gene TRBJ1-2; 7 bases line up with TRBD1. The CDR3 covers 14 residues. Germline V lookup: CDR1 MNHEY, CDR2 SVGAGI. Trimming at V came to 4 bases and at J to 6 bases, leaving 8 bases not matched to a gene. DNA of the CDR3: TGTGCCAGCAGTTGGGGGACAGAGAGGAATGGCTACACCTTC. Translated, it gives CASSWGTERNGYTF.

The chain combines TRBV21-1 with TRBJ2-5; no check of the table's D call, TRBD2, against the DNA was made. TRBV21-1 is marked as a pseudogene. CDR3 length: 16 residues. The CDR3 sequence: CASSKYSSGLQETQYF. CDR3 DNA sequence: TGTGCCAGCAGCAAATATTCATCGGGACTACAAGAGACCCAGTACTTC.

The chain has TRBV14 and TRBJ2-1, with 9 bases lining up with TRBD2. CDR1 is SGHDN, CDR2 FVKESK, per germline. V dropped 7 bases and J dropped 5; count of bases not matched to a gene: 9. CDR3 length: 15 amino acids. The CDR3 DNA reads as TGTGCCAGCACGGAGCGGGAGGCCACGCACAATGAGCAGTTCTTC. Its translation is CASTEREATHNEQFF.

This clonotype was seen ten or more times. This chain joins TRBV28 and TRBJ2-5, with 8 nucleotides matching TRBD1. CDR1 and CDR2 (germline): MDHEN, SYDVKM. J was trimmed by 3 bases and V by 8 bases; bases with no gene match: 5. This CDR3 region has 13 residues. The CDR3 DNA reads TGTGCCAGCCAGACAGGGGAAAAAGAGACCCAGTACTTC. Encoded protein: CASQTGEKETQYF.

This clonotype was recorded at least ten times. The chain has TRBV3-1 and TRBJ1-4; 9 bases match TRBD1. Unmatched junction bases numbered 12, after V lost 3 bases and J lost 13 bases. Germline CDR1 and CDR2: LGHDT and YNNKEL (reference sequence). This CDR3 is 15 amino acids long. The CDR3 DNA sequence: TGTGCCAGCAGCCAGATACAGGGGGCCCCAGGTGGACTGTTTTTT. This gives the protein CASSQIQGAPGGLFF.

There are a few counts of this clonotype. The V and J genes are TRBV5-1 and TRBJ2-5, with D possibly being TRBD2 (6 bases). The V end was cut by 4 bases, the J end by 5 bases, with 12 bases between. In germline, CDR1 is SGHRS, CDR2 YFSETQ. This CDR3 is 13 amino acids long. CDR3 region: CASSRIAGETQYF. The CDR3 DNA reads TGCGCCAGCAGCCGAATTGCGGGGGAGACCCAGTACTTC.

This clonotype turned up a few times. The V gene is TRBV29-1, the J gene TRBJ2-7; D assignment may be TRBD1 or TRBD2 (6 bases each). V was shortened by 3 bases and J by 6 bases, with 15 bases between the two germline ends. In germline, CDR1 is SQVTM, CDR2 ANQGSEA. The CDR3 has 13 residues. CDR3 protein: CSVETGPGGEQYF. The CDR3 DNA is TGCAGCGTTGAGACAGGTCCCGGGGGCGAGCAGTACTTC.

In DNA form, the CDR3 reads TGTGCCAGCAGTGAAGGGTCAGGGGGGAATCAGCCCCAGCATTTT. Amino acids: CASSEGSGGNQPQHF. The V and J genes are TRBV6-1 and TRBJ1-5, with 7 bases identical to TRBD1. The CDR3 contains 15 residues. Germline CDR1 is MNHNS and CDR2 is SASEGT. J was trimmed by 4 bases and V by 1 base; bases with no gene match: 4.

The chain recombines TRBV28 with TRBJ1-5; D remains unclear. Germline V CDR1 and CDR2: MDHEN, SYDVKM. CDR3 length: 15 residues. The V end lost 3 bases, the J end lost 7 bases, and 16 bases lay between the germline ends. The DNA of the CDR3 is TGTGCCAGCAGTTTGACACTCCGCCTAGACCAGCCCCAGCATTTT. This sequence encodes CASSLTLRLDQPQHF. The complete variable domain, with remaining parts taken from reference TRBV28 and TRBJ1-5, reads DVKVTQSSRYLVKRTGEKVFLECVQDMDHENMFWYRQDPGLGLRLIYFSYDVKMKEKGDIPEGYSVSREKKERFSLILESASTNQTSMYLCASSLTLRLDQPQHFGDGTRLSIL.

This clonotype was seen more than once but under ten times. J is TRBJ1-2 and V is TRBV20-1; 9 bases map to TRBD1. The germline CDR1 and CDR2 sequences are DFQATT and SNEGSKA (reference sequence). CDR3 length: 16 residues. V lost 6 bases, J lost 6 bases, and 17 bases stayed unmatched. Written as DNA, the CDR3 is TGCAGTGCCCCGGTCCCGGGACAGGGTGTAGTCGATGGCTACACCTTC. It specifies CSAPVPGQGVVDGYTF.

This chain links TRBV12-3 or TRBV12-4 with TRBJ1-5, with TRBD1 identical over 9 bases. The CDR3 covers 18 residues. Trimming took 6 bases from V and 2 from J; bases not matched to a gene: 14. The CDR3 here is CASSPYSGRTGGNQPQHF. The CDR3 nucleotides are TGTGCCAGCAGCCCCTACTCGGGACGGACAGGGGGCAATCAGCCCCAGCATTTT.

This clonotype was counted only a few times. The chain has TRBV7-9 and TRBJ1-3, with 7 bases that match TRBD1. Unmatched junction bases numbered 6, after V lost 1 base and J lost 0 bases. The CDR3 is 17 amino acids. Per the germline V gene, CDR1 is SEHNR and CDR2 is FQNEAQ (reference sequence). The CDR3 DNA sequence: TGTGCCAGCAGCTTAGGAGACAGGGCCAGCTCTGGAAACACCATATATTTT. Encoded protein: CASSLGDRASSGNTIYF. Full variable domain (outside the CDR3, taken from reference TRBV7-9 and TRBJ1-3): DTGVSQNPRHKITKRGQNVTFRCDPISEHNRLYWYRQTLGQGPEFLTYFQNEAQLEKSRLLSDRFSAERPKGSFSTLEIQRTEQGDSAMYLCASSLGDRASSGNTIYFGEGSWLTVV.

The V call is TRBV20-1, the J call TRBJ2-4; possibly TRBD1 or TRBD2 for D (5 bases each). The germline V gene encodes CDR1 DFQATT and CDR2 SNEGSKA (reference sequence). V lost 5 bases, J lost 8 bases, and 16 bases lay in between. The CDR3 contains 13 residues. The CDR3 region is CSAPGPPWDIQYF. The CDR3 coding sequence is TGCAGTGCTCCGGGACCCCCGTGGGACATTCAGTACTTC.

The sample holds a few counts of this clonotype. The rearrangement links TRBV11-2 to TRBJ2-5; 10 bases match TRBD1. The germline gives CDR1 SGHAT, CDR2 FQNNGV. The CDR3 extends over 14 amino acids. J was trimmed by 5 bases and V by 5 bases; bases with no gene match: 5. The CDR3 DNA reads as TGTGCCAGCAGCATAAGGACAGGGGGGGAGACCCAGTACTTC. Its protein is CASSIRTGGETQYF.

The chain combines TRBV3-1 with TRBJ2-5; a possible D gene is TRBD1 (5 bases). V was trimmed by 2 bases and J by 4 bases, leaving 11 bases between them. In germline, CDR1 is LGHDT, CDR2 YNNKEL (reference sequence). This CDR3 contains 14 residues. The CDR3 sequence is CASSQHLGAETQYF. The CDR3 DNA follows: TGTGCCAGCAGCCAACACCTAGGGGCAGAGACCCAGTACTTC.

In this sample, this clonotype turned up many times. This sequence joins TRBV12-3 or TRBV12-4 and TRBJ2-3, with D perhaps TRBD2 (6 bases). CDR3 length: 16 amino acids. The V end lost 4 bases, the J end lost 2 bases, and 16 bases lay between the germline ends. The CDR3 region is CASSSRPGLTTDTQYF. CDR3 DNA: TGTGCCAGCAGTTCTCGACCGGGACTCACCACAGATACGCAGTATTTT.

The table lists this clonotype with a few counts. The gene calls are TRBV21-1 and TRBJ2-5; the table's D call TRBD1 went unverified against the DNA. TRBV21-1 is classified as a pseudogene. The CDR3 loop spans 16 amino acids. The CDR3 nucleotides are TGTGCCAGCAGCAAACGGATTAACAGGACGGGAAAGACCCAGTACTTC. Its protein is CASSKRINRTGKTQYF.

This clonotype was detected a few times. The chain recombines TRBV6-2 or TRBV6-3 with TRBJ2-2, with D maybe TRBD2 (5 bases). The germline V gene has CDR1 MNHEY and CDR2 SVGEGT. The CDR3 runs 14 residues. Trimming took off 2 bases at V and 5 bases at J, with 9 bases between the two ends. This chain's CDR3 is CASSYSGLTGELFF. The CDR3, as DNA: TGTGCCAGCAGTTACAGCGGTCTTACCGGGGAGCTGTTTTTT.

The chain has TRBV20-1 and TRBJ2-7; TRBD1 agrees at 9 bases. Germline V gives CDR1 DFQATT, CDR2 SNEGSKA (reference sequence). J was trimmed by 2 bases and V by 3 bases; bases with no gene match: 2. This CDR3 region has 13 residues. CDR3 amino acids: CSARGQGTYEQYV. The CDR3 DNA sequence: TGCAGTGCTAGGGGACAGGGCACCTACGAGCAGTACGTC.

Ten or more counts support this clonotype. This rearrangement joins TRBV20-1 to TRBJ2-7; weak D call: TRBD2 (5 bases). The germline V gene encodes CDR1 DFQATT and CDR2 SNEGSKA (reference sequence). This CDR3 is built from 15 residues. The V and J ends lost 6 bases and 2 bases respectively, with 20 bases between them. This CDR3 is CSANPPGLPPYEQYF. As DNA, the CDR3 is TGCAGTGCCAACCCTCCCGGACTCCCACCCTACGAGCAGTACTTC.

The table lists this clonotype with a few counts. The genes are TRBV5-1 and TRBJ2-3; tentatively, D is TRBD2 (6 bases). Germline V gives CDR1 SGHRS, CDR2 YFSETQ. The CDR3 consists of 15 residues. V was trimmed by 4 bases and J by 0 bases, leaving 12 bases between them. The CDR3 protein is CASSGGDPSTDTQYF. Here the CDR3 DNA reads TGCGCCAGCAGCGGCGGGGATCCTAGCACAGATACGCAGTATTTT.

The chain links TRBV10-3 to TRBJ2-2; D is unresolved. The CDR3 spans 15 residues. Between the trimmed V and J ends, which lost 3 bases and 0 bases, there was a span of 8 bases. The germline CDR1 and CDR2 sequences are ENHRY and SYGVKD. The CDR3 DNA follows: TGTGCCATCAGTGAAGGTGGCGCGAACACCGGGGAGCTGTTTTTT. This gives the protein CAISEGGANTGELFF.

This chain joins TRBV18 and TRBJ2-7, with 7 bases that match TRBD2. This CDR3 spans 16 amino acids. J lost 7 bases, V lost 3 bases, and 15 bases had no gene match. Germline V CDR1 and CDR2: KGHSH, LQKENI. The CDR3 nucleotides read TGTGCCAGCTCACCCACGAGGCGGGAGTCTTTTCAGGAGCAGTACTTC. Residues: CASSPTRRESFQEQYF.

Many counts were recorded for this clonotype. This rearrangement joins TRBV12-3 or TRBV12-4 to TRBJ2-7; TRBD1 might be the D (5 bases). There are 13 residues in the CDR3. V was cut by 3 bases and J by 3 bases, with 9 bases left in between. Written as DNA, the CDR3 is TGTGCCAGCAGTTTCAGGGAAGGCTACGAGCAGTACTTC. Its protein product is CASSFREGYEQYF.

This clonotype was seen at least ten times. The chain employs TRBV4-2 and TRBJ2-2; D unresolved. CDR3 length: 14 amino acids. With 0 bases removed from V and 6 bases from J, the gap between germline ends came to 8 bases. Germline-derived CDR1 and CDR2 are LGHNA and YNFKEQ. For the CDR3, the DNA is TGTGCCAGCAGCCAAGATCGAAGGTCCGGGGAGCTGTTTTTT. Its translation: CASSQDRRSGELFF.

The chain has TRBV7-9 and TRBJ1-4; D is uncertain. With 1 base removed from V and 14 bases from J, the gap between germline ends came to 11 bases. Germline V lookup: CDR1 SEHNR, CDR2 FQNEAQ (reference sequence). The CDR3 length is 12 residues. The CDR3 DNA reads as TGTGCCAGCAGCTTAGTTCTGGATAGGCTGTTTTTT. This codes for CASSLVLDRLFF.

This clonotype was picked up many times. The CDR3, as DNA: TGCAGCGCAAACCAGGGGATACCGAACACTGAAGCTTTCTTT. It yields the protein CSANQGIPNTEAFF. This sequence joins TRBV29-1 and TRBJ1-1; D is perhaps TRBD1 (6 bases). The CDR3 consists of 14 residues. Germline loops: CDR1 SQVTM, CDR2 ANQGSEA. V shed 7 bases and J shed 1 base, with 16 bases lying between them.

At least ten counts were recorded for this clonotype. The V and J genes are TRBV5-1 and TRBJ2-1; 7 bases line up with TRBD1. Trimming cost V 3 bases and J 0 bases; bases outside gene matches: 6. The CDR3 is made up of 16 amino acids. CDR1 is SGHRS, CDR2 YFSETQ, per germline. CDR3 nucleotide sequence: TGCGCCAGCAGCTCCTACAGGGGAAGCTCCTACAATGAGCAGTTCTTC. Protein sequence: CASSSYRGSSYNEQFF. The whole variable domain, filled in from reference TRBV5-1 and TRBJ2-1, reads KAGVTQTPRYLIKTRGQQVTLSCSPISGHRSVSWYQQTPGQGLQFLFEYFSETQRNKGNFPGRFSGRQFSNSRSEMNVSTLELGDSALYLCASSSYRGSSYNEQFFGPGTRLTVL.

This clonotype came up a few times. The CDR3 reads CASSQEVKLAGGNTQYF. CDR3 bases: TGCGCCAGCAGCCAAGAAGTTAAGCTAGCGGGGGGGAATACGCAGTATTTT. This rearrangement joins TRBV4-3 to TRBJ2-3; 12 bases line up with TRBD2. This CDR3 region has 17 residues. Germline V CDR1 and CDR2: LGHNA, YSLEER. V gave up 0 bases and J gave up 7 bases; unmatched junction bases: 8.

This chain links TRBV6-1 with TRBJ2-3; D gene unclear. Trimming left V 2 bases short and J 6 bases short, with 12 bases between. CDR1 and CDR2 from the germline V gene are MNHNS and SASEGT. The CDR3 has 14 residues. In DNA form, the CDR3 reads TGTGCCAGCAGTGAAACAATGCGATTGGATACGCAGTATTTT. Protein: CASSETMRLDTQYF.